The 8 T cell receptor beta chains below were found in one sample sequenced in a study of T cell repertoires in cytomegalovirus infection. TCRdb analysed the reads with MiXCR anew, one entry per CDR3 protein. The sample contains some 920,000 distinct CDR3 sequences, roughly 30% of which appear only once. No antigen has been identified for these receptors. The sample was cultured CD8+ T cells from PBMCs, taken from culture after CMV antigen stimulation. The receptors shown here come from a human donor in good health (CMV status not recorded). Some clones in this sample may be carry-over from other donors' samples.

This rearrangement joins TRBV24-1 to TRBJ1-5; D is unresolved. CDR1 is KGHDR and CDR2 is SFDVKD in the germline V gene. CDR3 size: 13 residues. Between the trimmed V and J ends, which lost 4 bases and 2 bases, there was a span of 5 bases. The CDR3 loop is CATSDSGNQPQHF. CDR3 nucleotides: TGTGCCACCAGTGACTCCGGCAATCAGCCCCAGCATTTT.

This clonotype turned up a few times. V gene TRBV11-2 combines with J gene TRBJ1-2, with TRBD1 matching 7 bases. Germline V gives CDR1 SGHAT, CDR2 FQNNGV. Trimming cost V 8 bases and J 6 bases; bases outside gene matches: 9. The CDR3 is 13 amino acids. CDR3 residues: CASPTRQGDGYTF. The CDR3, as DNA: TGTGCCAGCCCAACCCGACAGGGCGATGGCTACACCTTC.

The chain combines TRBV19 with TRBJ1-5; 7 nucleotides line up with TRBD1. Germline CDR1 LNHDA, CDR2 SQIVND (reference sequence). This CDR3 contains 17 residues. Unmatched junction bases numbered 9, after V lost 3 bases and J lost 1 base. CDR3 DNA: TGTGCCAGTAGTATCCCCCAGACAGGGCCGAGCAATCAGCCCCAGCATTTT. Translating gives CASSIPQTGPSNQPQHF.

CDR3 residues: CASSLVAVVTDTQYF. The CDR3 nucleotides read TGTGCCAGCAGCTTAGTAGCGGTAGTCACAGATACGCAGTATTTT. V is TRBV7-9 and J is TRBJ2-3, with a weak D call TRBD2 (6 bases). This CDR3 has 15 residues. V dropped 1 base and J dropped 2 bases, with 10 bases sitting between them. Germline assignment: CDR1 SEHNR and CDR2 FQNEAQ (reference sequence).

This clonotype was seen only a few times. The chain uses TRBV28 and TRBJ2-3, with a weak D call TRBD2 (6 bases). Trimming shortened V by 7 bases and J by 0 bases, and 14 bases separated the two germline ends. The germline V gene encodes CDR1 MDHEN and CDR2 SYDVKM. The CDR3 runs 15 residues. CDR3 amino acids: CASTPGDSSTDTQYF. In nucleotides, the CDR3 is TGTGCCAGCACCCCGGGGGATTCGAGCACAGATACGCAGTATTTT.

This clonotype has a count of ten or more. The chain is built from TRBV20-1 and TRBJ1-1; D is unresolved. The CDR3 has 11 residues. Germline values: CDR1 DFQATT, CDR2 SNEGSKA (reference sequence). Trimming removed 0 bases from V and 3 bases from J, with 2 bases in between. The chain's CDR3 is CSARDYTEAFF. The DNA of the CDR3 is TGCAGTGCTAGAGACTACACTGAAGCTTTCTTT.

CDR3 protein: CASSGHAGTGANTDTQYF. In DNA form, the CDR3 reads TGTGCCAGCAGCGGGCACGCCGGGACAGGGGCAAACACAGATACGCAGTATTTT. The J gene is TRBJ2-3, the V gene TRBV7-9, with TRBD1 matching 10 bases. CDR1 and CDR2 from the germline V gene are SEHNR and FQNEAQ (reference sequence). The ends lost 5 bases at V and 2 bases at J; junction bases unmatched: 13. This CDR3 has 18 residues. Complete variable domain (other parts from reference TRBV7-9 and TRBJ2-3): DTGVSQNPRHKITKRGQNVTFRCDPISEHNRLYWYRQTLGQGPEFLTYFQNEAQLEKSRLLSDRFSAERPKGSFSTLEIQRTEQGDSAMYLCASSGHAGTGANTDTQYFGPGTRLTVL.

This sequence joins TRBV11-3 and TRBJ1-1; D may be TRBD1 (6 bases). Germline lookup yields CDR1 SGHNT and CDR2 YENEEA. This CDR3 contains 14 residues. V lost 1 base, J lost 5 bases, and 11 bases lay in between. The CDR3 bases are TGTGCCAGCAGCTTAGCAGGGGCGCGAACTGAAGCTTTCTTT. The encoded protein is CASSLAGARTEAFF.